This T cell receptor beta chain was identified during a study of cytotoxic CD8 clonotypes in ibrutinib-treated CLL. The overall study: Response samples were drawn at a median of about twelve months of treatment, range 6 to 36.

V was clipped by 5 bases and J by 8 bases, with 22 bases between them. Germline V CDR1 and CDR2: SNHLY, FYNNEI. The CDR3 is made up of 16 amino acids. Findings and caveats of the study: Baseline levels were approached again at progression, after clonality had risen at ibrutinib response. Clonality was higher at baseline than in age-matched healthy donors and tracked circulating CD8+ T-cell counts.

Genomic DNA (roughly 2.2 micrograms) was obtained from cryopreserved PBMCs for construction of TCR beta libraries. The protocol was immunoSEQ multiplex PCR, while the TCRdb copy is restricted to in-frame clones and leaves out a portion. The sample lists fewer than 75,000 clones; about 65% were seen once. Concerning this clone itself: What it binds is not known.

V and J are TRBV2 and TRBJ2-1; tentative D call: TRBD2 (6 bases). This sample comprised PBMCs, obtained after 12 months of ibrutinib treatment. This TCR derives from a human donor with chronic lymphocytic leukemia. The CDR3 sequence is CASSSAPGLTKDEQFF. The CDR3 DNA follows: TGTGCCAGCAGTTCCGCCCCGGGACTCACCAAGGATGAGCAGTTCTTC.